This T cell receptor (beta chain) emerged from a study of cytomegalovirus exposure and HLA in healthy donors. PCR primers comprised 60 Vbeta and 13 Jbeta primers. TCRdb's copy holds only in-frame clones and misses some; the assay was immunoSEQ multiplex PCR. The data show 150,000 to 200,000 clones, around 77% seen once. Germline V gene data show CDR1 as MGHRA and CDR2 as YSYEKL. V trimming: 4 bases; J trimming: 1 base; junction bases outside the gene matches: 9. This CDR3 spans 16 amino acids. The chain combines TRBV4-1 with TRBJ1-1, with 7 bases matching TRBD1. The specimen sequenced was PBMCs. This sequence was found in a woman aged 25 to 39 in good health and CMV-seronegative. The DNA of the CDR3 is TGCGCCAGCAGCCTTATTTACAGGGGTAGGAACACTGAAGCTTTCTTT. Translation gives CASSLIYRGRNTEAFF.